This entry is about one TCR beta chain. Sample-barcoded 5' priming and a J-beta primer mix drove a second PCR of roughly 6 to 12 cycles. TCRdb ran MiXCR on the 5' RACE reads and lists one entry per CDR3 protein. The sample has 790,000 or so distinct CDR3 sequences, around three fifths seen once. This entry belongs to a study of blood T cells in healthy people across ages. The overall study: In model experiments, template switching was able to capture about one barcoded beta molecule for every two T cells that were present.

The total RNA that was extracted per sample amounted to at least 5.5 micrograms. The germline V gene encodes CDR1 DFQATT and CDR2 SNEGSKA (reference sequence). The CDR3 spans 15 residues. The chain carries TRBV20-1 and TRBJ2-4, with D tentatively TRBD2 (5 bases). The J call is uncertain, as TRBJ2-5 better fits the DNA end. This sequence originates from a man aged 35-49 years in good health. Sequenced sample: blood. This chain's CDR3 is CSARDIRDGIETQYF. In DNA, the CDR3 is TGCAGTGCTAGAGATATTAGAGACGGGATTGAGACCCAGTACTTC.